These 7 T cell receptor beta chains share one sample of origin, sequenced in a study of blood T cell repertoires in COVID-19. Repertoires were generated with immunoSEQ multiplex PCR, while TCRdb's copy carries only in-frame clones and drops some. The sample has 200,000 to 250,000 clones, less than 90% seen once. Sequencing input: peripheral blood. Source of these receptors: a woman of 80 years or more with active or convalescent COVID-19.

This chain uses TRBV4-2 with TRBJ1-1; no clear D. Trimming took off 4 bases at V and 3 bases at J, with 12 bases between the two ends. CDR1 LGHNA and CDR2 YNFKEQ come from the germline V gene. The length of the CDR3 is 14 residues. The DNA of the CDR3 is TGTGCCAGCAGCCCACTCAACCCTTACACTGAAGCTTTCTTT. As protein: CASSPLNPYTEAFF.

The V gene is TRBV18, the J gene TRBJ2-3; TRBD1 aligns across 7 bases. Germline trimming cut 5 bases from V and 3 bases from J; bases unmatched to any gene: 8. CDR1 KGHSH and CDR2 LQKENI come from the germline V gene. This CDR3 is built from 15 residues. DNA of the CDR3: TGTGCCAGCTCAGGGGAGACAGGGCGGACAGATACGCAGTATTTT. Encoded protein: CASSGETGRTDTQYF. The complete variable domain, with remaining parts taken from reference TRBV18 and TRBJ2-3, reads NAGVMQNPRHLVRRRGQEARLRCSPMKGHSHVYWYRQLPEEGLKFMVYLQKENIIDESGMPKERFSAEFPKEGPSILRIQQVVRGDSAAYFCASSGETGRTDTQYFGPGTRLTVL.

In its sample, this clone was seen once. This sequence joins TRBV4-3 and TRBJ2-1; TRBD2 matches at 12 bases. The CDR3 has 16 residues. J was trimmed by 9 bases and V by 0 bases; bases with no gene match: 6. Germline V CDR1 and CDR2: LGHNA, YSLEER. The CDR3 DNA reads TGCGCCAGCAGCCAAGATCCTAGCGGGGGGGTGGGTGAGCAGTTCTTC. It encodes CASSQDPSGGVGEQFF.

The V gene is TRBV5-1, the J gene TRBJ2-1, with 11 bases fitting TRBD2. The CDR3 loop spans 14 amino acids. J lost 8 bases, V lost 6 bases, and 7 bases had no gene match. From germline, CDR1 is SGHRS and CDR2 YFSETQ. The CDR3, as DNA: TGCGCCAGCATGGGGGTAGCGGGAGGGTATGAGCAGTTCTTC. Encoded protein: CASMGVAGGYEQFF. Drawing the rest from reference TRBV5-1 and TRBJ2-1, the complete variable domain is KAGVTQTPRYLIKTRGQQVTLSCSPISGHRSVSWYQQTPGQGLQFLFEYFSETQRNKGNFPGRFSGRQFSNSRSEMNVSTLELGDSALYLCASMGVAGGYEQFFGPGTRLTVL.

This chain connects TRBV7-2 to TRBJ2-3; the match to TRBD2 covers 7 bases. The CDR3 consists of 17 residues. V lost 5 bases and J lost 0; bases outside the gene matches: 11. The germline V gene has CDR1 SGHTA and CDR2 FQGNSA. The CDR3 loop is CASSMRQRGFSTDTQYF. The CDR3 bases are TGTGCCAGCAGCATGAGACAGCGGGGTTTTAGCACAGATACGCAGTATTTT.

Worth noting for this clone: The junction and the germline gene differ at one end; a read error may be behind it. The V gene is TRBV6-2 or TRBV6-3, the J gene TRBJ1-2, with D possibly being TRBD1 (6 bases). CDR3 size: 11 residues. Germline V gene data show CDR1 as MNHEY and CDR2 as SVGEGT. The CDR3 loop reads CASSYSGTTSF. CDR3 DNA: TGTGCCAGCAGTTACTCCGGGACAACCTCCTTC.

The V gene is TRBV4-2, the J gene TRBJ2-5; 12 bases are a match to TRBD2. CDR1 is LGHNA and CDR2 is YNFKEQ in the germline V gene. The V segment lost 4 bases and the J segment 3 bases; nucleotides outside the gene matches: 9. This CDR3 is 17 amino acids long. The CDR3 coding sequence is TGTGCCAGCAGCCCAAGACTAGCGGGAGAGAGAGAAGAGACCCAGTACTTC. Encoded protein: CASSPRLAGEREETQYF.